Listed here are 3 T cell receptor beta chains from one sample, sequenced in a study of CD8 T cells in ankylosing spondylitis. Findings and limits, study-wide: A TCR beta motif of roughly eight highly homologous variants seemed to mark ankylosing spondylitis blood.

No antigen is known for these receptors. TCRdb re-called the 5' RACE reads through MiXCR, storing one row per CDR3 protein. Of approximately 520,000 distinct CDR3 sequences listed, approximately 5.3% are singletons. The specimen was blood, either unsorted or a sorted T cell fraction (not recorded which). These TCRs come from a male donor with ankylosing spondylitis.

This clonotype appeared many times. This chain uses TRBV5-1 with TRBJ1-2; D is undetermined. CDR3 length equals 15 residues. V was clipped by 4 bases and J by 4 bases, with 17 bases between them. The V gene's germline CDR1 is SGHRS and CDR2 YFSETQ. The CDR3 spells CASSPNPGLLYGYTF. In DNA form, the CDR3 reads TGCGCCAGCAGCCCTAACCCAGGCCTTCTCTATGGCTACACCTTC. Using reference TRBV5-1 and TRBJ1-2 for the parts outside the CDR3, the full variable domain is KAGVTQTPRYLIKTRGQQVTLSCSPISGHRSVSWYQQTPGQGLQFLFEYFSETQRNKGNFPGRFSGRQFSNSRSEMNVSTLELGDSALYLCASSPNPGLLYGYTFGSGTRLTVV.

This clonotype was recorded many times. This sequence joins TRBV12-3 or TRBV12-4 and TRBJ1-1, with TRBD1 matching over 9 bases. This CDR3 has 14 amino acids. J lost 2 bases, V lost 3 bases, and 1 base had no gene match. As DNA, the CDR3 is TGTGCCAGCAGTTTTACAGGGGGCAACACTGAAGCTTTCTTT. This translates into CASSFTGGNTEAFF.

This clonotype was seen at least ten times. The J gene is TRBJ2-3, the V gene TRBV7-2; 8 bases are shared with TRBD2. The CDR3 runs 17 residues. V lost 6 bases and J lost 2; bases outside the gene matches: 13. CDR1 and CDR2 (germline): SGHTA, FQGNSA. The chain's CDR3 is CASRPPGSSGFTDTQYF. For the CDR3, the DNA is TGTGCCAGCAGACCCCCGGGTTCTAGCGGGTTCACAGATACGCAGTATTTT.